These 27 T cell receptor beta chains were all obtained from the same sample, sequenced in a study of vaccination effects on CD4 cells after COVID-19. TCRdb's copy holds only in-frame clones and misses some; the assay was immunoSEQ multiplex PCR. The repertoire has about 31,000 clones, 55% to 70% of them found once; the top ten carry around 9%. Before any sequencing was done, the ViraFEST assay used viral peptide pools to expand antigen-specific CD4+ T cells. Scientists isolated CD4+ T cells after an approximately 10-day culture period ended. Each participant was given two doses of one vaccine (BNT162b2 or mRNA-1273). These TCRs' antigens remain unknown. This material consisted of CD4+ T cells from PBMCs cultured with SARS-CoV-2 spike peptides, taken after COVID-19 vaccination. The origin of the receptors is a human donor who received a COVID-19 vaccine.

The rearrangement uses TRBV4-1 and TRBJ2-7, with TRBD1 matching 7 bases. V gave up 0 bases and J gave up 1 base; unmatched junction bases: 12. CDR1 is MGHRA, CDR2 YSYEKL, per germline. The CDR3 runs to 18 residues. Here the CDR3 DNA reads TGCGCCAGCAGCCAAGAAGGACGCCGGGACAGAGGTTCCTACGAGCAGTACTTC. Its protein product is CASSQEGRRDRGSYEQYF.

The sample holds a few counts of this clone. The rearrangement links TRBV5-4 to TRBJ2-1; no clear D. The germline CDR1 and CDR2 sequences are SGHNT and YYREEE (reference sequence). This CDR3 region has 15 residues. The germline V and J ends were trimmed by 1 base and 0 bases, with 8 bases remaining between them. In nucleotides, the CDR3 is TGTGCCAGCAGCTTGACAACACCCTCCTACAATGAGCAGTTCTTC. This translates into CASSLTTPSYNEQFF. Supplemented by reference TRBV5-4 and TRBJ2-1, the full variable domain reads ETGVTQSPTHLIKTRGQQVTLRCSSQSGHNTVSWYQQALGQGPQFIFQYYREEENGRGNFPPRFSGLQFPNYSSELNVNALELDDSALYLCASSLTTPSYNEQFFGPGTRLTVL.

The chain joins TRBV11-2 to TRBJ1-1; 7 bases map to TRBD1. Unmatched junction bases numbered 10, after V lost 4 bases and J lost 2 bases. There are 16 residues in the CDR3. Germline CDR1 and CDR2: SGHAT and FQNNGV. DNA for the CDR3: TGTGCCAGCAGCTCCGGGACAGCCATGGTAAACACTGAAGCTTTCTTT. Translating gives CASSSGTAMVNTEAFF.

Concerning this clone itself: Other DNA sequences in this sample translate to the same CDR3. CDR3 residues: CASSSYNEQFF. The CDR3 region has the DNA TGTGCCAGCAGCTCATACAATGAGCAGTTCTTC. The chain has TRBV3-1 (or the pseudogene TRBV3-2) and TRBJ2-1; no firm D call. V lost 5 bases and J 4 bases, leaving 3 bases between the germline ends. The CDR3 extends over 11 amino acids. Germline V gene sequence: CDR1 LGHDT, CDR2 YNNKEL (reference sequence).

V usage is TRBV7-2 and J usage is TRBJ2-3, with TRBD2 matching over 8 bases. Germline V lookup: CDR1 SGHTA, CDR2 FQGNSA. The CDR3 is 14 amino acids. J was trimmed by 4 bases and V by 5 bases; bases with no gene match: 5. CDR3 sequence (DNA): TGTGCCAGCAGCCAACTGACTAGCGCAGATACGCAGTATTTT. It yields the protein CASSQLTSADTQYF.

By its share, this clone is medium-sized. The chain recombines TRBV7-8 with TRBJ2-4; a possible D gene is TRBD2 (5 bases). Germline V gene sequence: CDR1 SGHVS, CDR2 FQNEAQ. There are 17 residues in the CDR3. Between the trimmed V and J ends, which lost 5 bases and 9 bases, there was a span of 26 bases. CDR3 coding DNA: TGTGCCAGCAGCGAGAGTCGGGGTTCAGCGTTCTTGGGCATTCAGTACTTC. Its protein product is CASSESRGSAFLGIQYF.

This rearrangement joins TRBV2 to TRBJ1-3, with D possibly matching TRBD1 (6 bases). Trimming removed 6 bases at V and 4 bases at J, with 10 bases between. CDR1 is SNHLY, CDR2 FYNNEI, per germline. This CDR3 has 13 amino acids. CDR3 DNA sequence: TGTGCCAGCAGATTACAGGGAGGAAACACCATATATTTT. Translation gives CASRLQGGNTIYF. The full variable domain, rest sourced from reference TRBV2 and TRBJ1-3, is EPEVTQTPSHQVTQMGQEVILRCVPISNHLYFYWYRQILGQKVEFLVSFYNNEISEKSEIFDDQFSVERPDGSNFTLKIRSTKLEDSAMYFCASRLQGGNTIYFGEGSWLTVV.

The chain combines TRBV6-1 with TRBJ2-5; D is possibly TRBD2 (5 bases). Germline V gene lookup returns CDR1 MNHNS and CDR2 SASEGT. V lost 5 bases and J lost 5, with 12 bases in between. The CDR3 runs to 13 residues. The CDR3: CASSWEIWETQYF. CDR3 DNA: TGTGCCAGCAGTTGGGAGATCTGGGAGACCCAGTACTTC.

This rearrangement joins TRBV9 to TRBJ1-2; 12 bases agree with TRBD1. Per germline, CDR1 SGDLS and CDR2 YYNGEE. CDR3 length: 18 residues. Trimming removed 4 bases from V and 3 bases from J; junction bases left unmatched: 13. Here the CDR3 reads CASSPRGTGGAFHYGYTF. The CDR3 nucleotides are TGTGCCAGCAGCCCGAGGGGGACAGGGGGCGCTTTCCACTATGGCTACACCTTC.

This clone is a singleton in its sample. The V call is TRBV3-1 (or the pseudogene TRBV3-2), the J call TRBJ1-2; no firm D call. The CDR3 sequence is 14 residues long. The V end lost 1 base, the J end lost 8 bases, and 14 bases lay between the germline ends. Germline-derived CDR1 and CDR2 are LGHDT and YNNKEL (reference sequence). The CDR3 DNA is TGTGCCAGCAGCCAAGTTGCTGGGGATGGAGGCTACACCTTC. Its translation: CASSQVAGDGGYTF.

The chain is built from TRBV6-5 and TRBJ2-1; 10 bases are a match to TRBD1. Germline CDR1 is MNHEY and CDR2 is SVGAGI. Losses at the gene ends were 6 bases for V and 7 bases for J; bases not matched to a gene: 6. There are 14 residues in the CDR3. This CDR3 is CASSRDRGTNEQFF. In nucleotides, the CDR3 is TGTGCCAGCAGCCGGGACAGGGGAACGAATGAGCAGTTCTTC.

The genes are TRBV5-4 and TRBJ1-2; perhaps TRBD1 as D (5 bases). Germline V gene sequence: CDR1 SGHNT, CDR2 YYREEE (reference sequence). The V end was cut by 4 bases, the J end by 4 bases, with 23 bases between. This CDR3 has 17 residues. DNA of the CDR3: TGTGCCAGCAGCCTCGGCGTGGGACGGAGGGAATTCTATGGCTACACCTTC. Amino acids: CASSLGVGRREFYGYTF.

The V gene is TRBV7-6, the J gene TRBJ2-7; no reliable D call. Trimming shortened V by 1 base and J by 2 bases, and 6 bases separated the two germline ends. The CDR3 spans 13 residues. CDR1 and CDR2 from the germline V gene are SGHVS and FNYEAQ. This CDR3 reads CASSLDAAYEQYF. The CDR3, as DNA: TGTGCCAGCAGCTTAGATGCAGCCTACGAGCAGTACTTC.

The rearrangement uses TRBV7-9 and TRBJ2-3; 8 nucleotides match TRBD2. CDR1 is SEHNR and CDR2 is FQNEAQ in the germline V gene (reference sequence). J was trimmed by 2 bases and V by 5 bases; bases with no gene match: 6. This CDR3 spans 15 amino acids. This CDR3 is CASSPGLENTDTQYF. The CDR3 DNA is TGTGCCAGCAGCCCGGGACTAGAAAACACAGATACGCAGTATTTT.

The V call is TRBV5-1, the J call TRBJ1-1; no reliable D call. Germline-derived CDR1 and CDR2 are SGHRS and YFSETQ. The ends were cut back, 2 bases at V and 4 bases at J, with 15 bases in the middle. This CDR3 spans 15 amino acids. The CDR3 nucleotides read TGCGCCAGCAGCTTCTATACTGGACGCGGCACTGAAGCTTTCTTT. Amino acid sequence: CASSFYTGRGTEAFF.

This chain connects TRBV3-1 (or the pseudogene TRBV3-2) to TRBJ2-1; 13 bases align to TRBD2. The CDR3 spans 20 residues. Germline values: CDR1 LGHDT, CDR2 YNNKEL (reference sequence). V dropped 0 bases and J dropped 0; count of bases not matched to a gene: 8. In DNA form, the CDR3 reads TGTGCCAGCAGCCAAGATATGGGACTAGCGGGAACCAGCTCCTACAATGAGCAGTTCTTC. Protein sequence: CASSQDMGLAGTSSYNEQFF.

This chain connects TRBV28 to TRBJ2-7, with D perhaps TRBD2 (7 bases). The V end lost 7 bases, the J end lost 3 bases, and 16 bases lay between the germline ends. The germline V gene encodes CDR1 MDHEN and CDR2 SYDVKM. The CDR3 is 14 residues long. CDR3 nucleotide sequence: TGTGCCAGCACAAGGGGGGGGGCGGGCTACGAGCAGTACTTC. Its translation is CASTRGGAGYEQYF.

The rearrangement uses TRBV10-3 and TRBJ1-4, with D perhaps TRBD1 (5 bases). The V end was cut by 0 bases, the J end by 3 bases, with 8 bases between. The CDR3 covers 15 residues. CDR1 and CDR2 from the germline V gene are ENHRY and SYGVKD. CDR3 residues: CAISESGVPNEKLFF. The DNA of the CDR3 is TGTGCCATCAGTGAGTCAGGGGTTCCTAATGAAAAACTGTTTTTT.

The V gene is TRBV29-1, the J gene TRBJ2-3; 7 bases match TRBD1. V was clipped by 8 bases and J by 4 bases; unmatched bases: 21. Germline CDR1 is SQVTM and CDR2 is ANQGSEA. The CDR3 has 17 amino acids. The CDR3 here is CSRASGGSLSGSDTQYF. CDR3 coding DNA: TGCAGCAGGGCGTCAGGGGGAAGTTTATCAGGCTCAGATACGCAGTATTTT.

This clone was seen only once. The chain recombines TRBV6-4 with TRBJ1-2, with TRBD1 as a possible D gene (5 bases). This CDR3 is built from 14 residues. V was shortened by 2 bases and J by 3 bases, with 10 bases between the two germline ends. In germline, CDR1 is MRHNA, CDR2 SNTAGT. The CDR3 bases are TGTGCCAGCAGTGACAGGGCGGGGGACTATGGCTACACCTTC. It specifies CASSDRAGDYGYTF.

The genes are TRBV2 and TRBJ1-6; the match to TRBD1 covers 7 bases. J lost 5 bases, V lost 7 bases, and 11 bases had no gene match. There are 16 residues in the CDR3. CDR1 and CDR2 from the germline V gene are SNHLY and FYNNEI. In DNA, the CDR3 is TGTGCCAGCATCCCCCGTTCCGGGACAGATAATTCACCCCTCCACTTT. Amino acid sequence: CASIPRSGTDNSPLHF. Based on the CDR3 plus reference TRBV2 and TRBJ1-6, the full variable domain is EPEVTQTPSHQVTQMGQEVILRCVPISNHLYFYWYRQILGQKVEFLVSFYNNEISEKSEIFDDQFSVERPDGSNFTLKIRSTKLEDSAMYFCASIPRSGTDNSPLHFGNGTRLTVT.

The rearrangement uses TRBV5-5 and TRBJ1-5; perhaps TRBD1 as D (5 bases). The V gene's germline CDR1 is SGHKS and CDR2 YYEKEE (reference sequence). There are 17 residues in the CDR3. Between the trimmed V and J ends, which lost 6 bases and 6 bases, there was a span of 25 bases. CDR3 sequence: CASTPIGGSFVAQPQHF. In nucleotides, the CDR3 is TGTGCCAGCACCCCGATTGGGGGGTCCTTTGTTGCTCAGCCCCAGCATTTT.

The gene calls are TRBV12-3 or TRBV12-4 and TRBJ1-5; D is undetermined. Trimming cost V 3 bases and J 0 bases, with 0 bases left between them. The CDR3 extends over 12 amino acids. The DNA of the CDR3 is TGTGCCAGCAGTTTTAGCAATCAGCCCCAGCATTTT. Translating gives CASSFSNQPQHF.

This clone has a handful of counts. V usage is TRBV11-3 and J usage is TRBJ2-1; 11 bases are shared with TRBD2. The trim removed 5 bases at V and 4 bases at J, leaving 4 bases unmatched. Germline V gene lookup returns CDR1 SGHNT and CDR2 YENEEA. The CDR3 sequence is 15 residues long. CDR3 region: CASSTGLAAYNEQFF. The CDR3 DNA sequence: TGTGCCAGCAGCACGGGACTAGCGGCTTACAATGAGCAGTTCTTC.

This chain uses TRBV6-5 with TRBJ2-7; 7 bases match TRBD1. The CDR3 sequence is 14 residues long. CDR1 and CDR2 (germline): MNHEY, SVGAGI. With V trimmed by 9 bases and J by 3 bases, 11 bases remained unmatched. The CDR3 spells CASPRDSQLYEQYF. The CDR3 region has the DNA TGTGCCAGTCCCCGGGACAGCCAACTCTACGAGCAGTACTTC.

J is TRBJ1-2 and V is TRBV13; no clear D. In germline, CDR1 is PRHDT, CDR2 FYEKMQ (reference sequence). V lost 0 bases, J lost 2 bases, and 10 bases lay in between. The CDR3 extends over 15 amino acids. CDR3 sequence reads: CASSLGPGRNYGYTF. The CDR3 region has the DNA TGTGCCAGCAGCTTAGGCCCGGGCAGAAACTATGGCTACACCTTC.

The chain joins TRBV19 to TRBJ2-3; 7 bases match TRBD1. Trimming removed 2 bases from V and 4 bases from J; junction bases left unmatched: 6. The germline CDR1 and CDR2 sequences are LNHDA and SQIVND (reference sequence). The CDR3 extends over 15 amino acids. CDR3 protein: CASSIRQGRADTQYF. The CDR3 bases are TGTGCCAGTAGTATAAGACAGGGACGCGCAGATACGCAGTATTTT.